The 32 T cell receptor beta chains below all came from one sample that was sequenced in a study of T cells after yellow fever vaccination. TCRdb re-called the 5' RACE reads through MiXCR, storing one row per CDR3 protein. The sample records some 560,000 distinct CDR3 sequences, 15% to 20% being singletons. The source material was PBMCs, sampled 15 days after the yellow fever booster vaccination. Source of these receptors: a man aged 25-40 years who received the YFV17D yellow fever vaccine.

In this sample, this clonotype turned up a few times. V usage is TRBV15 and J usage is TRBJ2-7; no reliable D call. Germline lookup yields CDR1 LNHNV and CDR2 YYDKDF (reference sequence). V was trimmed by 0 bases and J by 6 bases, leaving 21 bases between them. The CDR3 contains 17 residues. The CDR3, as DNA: TGTGCCACCAGCAGAGACCTCGCTTTAGGATCCCCTCCCGAGCAGTACTTC. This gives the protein CATSRDLALGSPPEQYF.

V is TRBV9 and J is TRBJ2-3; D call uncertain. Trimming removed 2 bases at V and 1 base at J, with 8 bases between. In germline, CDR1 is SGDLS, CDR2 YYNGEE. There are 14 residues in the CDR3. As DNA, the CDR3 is TGTGCCAGCAGCGTCGACTTAGGCACAGATACGCAGTATTTT. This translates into CASSVDLGTDTQYF.

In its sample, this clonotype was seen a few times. The CDR3 loop reads CSVAGLAGVNEQFF. CDR3 sequence (DNA): TGCAGCGTTGCGGGACTAGCGGGAGTTAATGAGCAGTTCTTC. The V gene is TRBV29-1, the J gene TRBJ2-1; TRBD2 agrees at 14 bases. Trimming took 4 bases from V and 7 from J; bases not matched to a gene: 3. CDR3 size: 14 residues. Germline CDR1 SQVTM, CDR2 ANQGSEA.

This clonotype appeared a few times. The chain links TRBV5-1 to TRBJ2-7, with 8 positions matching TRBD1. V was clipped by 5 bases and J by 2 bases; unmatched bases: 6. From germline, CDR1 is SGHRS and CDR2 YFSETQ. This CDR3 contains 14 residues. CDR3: CASRPGQAAYEQYF. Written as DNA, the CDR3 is TGCGCCAGCAGGCCGGGACAGGCAGCCTACGAGCAGTACTTC.

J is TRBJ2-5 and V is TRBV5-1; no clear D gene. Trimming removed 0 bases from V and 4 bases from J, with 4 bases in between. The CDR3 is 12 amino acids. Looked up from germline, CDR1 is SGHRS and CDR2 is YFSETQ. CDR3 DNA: TGCGCCAGCAGCTTGGAAATAGAGACCCAGTACTTC. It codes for CASSLEIETQYF.

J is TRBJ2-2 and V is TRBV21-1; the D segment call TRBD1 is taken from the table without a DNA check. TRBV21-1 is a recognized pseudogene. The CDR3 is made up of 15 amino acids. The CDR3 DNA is TGTGCCAACAACCGGGACAGGGATAACACCGGGGAGCTGTTTTTT. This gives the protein CANNRDRDNTGELFF.

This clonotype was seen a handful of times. CDR3 region: CASSLSLRQVGAEAFF. DNA for the CDR3: TGTGCCAGCAGTTTATCCCTTAGACAGGTAGGGGCTGAAGCTTTCTTT. The chain carries TRBV12-3 or TRBV12-4 and TRBJ1-1; tentatively, D is TRBD1 (6 bases). Trimming removed 2 bases at V and 6 bases at J, with 19 bases between. The CDR3 spans 16 residues.

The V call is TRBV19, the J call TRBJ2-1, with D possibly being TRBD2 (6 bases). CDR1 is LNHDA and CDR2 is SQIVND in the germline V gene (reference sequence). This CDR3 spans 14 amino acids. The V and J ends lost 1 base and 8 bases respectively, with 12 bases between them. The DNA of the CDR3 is TGTGCCAGTAGTATAGCAGCGGGCGGGTATGAGCAGTTCTTC. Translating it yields CASSIAAGGYEQFF.

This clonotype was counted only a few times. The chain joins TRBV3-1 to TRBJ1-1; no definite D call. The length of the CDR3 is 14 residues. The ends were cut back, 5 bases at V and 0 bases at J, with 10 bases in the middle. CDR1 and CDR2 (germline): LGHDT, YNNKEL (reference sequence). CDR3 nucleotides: TGTGCCAGCAGCGCCCGGCCTATGAACACTGAAGCTTTCTTT. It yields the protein CASSARPMNTEAFF.

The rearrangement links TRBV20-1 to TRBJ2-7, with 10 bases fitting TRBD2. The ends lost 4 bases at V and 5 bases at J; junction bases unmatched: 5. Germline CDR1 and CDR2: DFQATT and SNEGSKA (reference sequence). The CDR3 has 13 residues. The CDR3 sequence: CSAILAGVNEQYF. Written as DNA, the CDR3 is TGCAGTGCTATCCTAGCGGGAGTGAACGAGCAGTACTTC.

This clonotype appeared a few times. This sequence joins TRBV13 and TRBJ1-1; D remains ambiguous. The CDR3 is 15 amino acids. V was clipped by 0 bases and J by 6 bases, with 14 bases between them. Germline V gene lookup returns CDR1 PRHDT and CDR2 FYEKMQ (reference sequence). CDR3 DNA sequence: TGTGCCAGCAGCTTAGGCCCTGTGGAAGCGTCTGAAGCTTTCTTT. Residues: CASSLGPVEASEAFF. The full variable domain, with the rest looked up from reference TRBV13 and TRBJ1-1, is AAGVIQSPRHLIKEKRETATLKCYPIPRHDTVYWYQQGPGQDPQFLISFYEKMQSDKGSIPDRFSAQQFSDYHSELNMSSLELGDSALYFCASSLGPVEASEAFFGQGTRLTVV.

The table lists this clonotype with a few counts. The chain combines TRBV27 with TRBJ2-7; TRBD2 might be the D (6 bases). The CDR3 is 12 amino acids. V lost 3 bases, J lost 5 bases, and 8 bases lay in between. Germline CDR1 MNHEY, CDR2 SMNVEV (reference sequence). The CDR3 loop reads CASSFPGDEQYF. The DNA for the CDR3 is TGTGCCAGCAGTTTCCCGGGAGACGAGCAGTACTTC.

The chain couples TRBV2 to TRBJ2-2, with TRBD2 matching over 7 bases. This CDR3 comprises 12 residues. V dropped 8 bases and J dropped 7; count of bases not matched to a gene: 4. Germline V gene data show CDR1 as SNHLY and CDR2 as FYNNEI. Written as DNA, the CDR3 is TGTGCCAGCCGGCCGGGGGGCGGGGAGCTGTTTTTT. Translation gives CASRPGGGELFF.

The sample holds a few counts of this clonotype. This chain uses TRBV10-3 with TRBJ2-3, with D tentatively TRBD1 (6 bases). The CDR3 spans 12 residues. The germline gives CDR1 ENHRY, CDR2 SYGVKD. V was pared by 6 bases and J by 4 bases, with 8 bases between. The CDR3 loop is CAIRGTPDTQYF. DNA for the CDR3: TGTGCCATCAGGGGGACACCAGATACGCAGTATTTT.

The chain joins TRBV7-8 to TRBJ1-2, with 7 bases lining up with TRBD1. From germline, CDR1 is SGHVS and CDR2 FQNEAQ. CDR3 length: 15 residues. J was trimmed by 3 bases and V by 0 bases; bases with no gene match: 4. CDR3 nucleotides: TGTGCCAGCAGCTTAGCCCCCGGGACAGACTATGGCTACACCTTC. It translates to CASSLAPGTDYGYTF.

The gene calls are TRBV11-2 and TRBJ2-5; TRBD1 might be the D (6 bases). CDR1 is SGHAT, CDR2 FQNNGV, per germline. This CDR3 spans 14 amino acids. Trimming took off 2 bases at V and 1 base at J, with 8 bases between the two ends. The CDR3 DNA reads TGTGCCAGCAGCTTAAACAGGGCCCAAGAGACCCAGTACTTC. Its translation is CASSLNRAQETQYF.

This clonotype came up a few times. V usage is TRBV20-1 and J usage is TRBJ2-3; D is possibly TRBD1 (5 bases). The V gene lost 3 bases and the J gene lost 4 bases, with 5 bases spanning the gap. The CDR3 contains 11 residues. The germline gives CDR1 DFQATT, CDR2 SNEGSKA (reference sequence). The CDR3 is CSARGPDTQYF. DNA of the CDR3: TGCAGTGCTAGGGGGCCAGATACGCAGTATTTT.

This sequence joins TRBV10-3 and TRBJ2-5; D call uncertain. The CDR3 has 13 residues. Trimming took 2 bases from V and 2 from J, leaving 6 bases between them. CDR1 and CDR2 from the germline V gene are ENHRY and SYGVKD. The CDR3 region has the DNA TGTGCCATCAGTGAGGACCTTCAAGAGACCCAGTACTTC. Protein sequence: CAISEDLQETQYF.

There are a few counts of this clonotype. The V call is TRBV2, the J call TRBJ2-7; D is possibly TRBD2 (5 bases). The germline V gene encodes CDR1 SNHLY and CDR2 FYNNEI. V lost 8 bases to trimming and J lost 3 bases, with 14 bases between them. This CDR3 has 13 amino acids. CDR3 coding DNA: TGTGCCAGCGCCGGGCTAGCAGGCTACGAGCAGTACTTC. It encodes CASAGLAGYEQYF.

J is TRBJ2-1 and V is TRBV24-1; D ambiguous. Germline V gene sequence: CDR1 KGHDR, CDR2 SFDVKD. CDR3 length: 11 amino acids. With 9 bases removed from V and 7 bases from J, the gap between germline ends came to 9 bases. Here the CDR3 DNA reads TGTGCCACCTCTTCGTCGAATGAGCAGTTCTTC. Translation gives CATSSSNEQFF.

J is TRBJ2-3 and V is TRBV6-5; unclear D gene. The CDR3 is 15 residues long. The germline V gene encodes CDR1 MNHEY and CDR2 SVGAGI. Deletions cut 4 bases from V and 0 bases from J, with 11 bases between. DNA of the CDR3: TGTGCCAGCAGTTCCACTCTACTGAGCACAGATACGCAGTATTTT. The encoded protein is CASSSTLLSTDTQYF.

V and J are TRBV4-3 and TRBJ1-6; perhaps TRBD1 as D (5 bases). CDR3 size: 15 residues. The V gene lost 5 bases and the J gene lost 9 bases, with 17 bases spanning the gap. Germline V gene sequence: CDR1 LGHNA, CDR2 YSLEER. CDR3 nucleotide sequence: TGCGCCAGCAGCTCGCAAGGGCAGGGAGGTTCACCCCTCCACTTT. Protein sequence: CASSSQGQGGSPLHF.

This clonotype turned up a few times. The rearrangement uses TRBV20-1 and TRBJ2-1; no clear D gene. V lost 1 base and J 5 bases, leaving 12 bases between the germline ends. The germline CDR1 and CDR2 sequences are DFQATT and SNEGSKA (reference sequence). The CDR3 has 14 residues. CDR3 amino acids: CSARVQAIDNEQFF. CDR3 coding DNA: TGCAGTGCTAGAGTCCAGGCTATTGACAATGAGCAGTTCTTC.

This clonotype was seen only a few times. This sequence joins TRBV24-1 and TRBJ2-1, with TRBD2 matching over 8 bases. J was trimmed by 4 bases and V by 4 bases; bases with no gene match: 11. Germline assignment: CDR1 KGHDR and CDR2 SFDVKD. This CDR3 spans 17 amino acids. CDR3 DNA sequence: TGTGCCACCAGTGAGAGCGGGAGAAGCAAAGGGTACAATGAGCAGTTCTTC. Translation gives CATSESGRSKGYNEQFF.

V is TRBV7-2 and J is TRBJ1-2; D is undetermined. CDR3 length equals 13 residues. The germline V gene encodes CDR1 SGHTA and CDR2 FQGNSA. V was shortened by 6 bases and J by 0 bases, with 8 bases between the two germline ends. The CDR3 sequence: CASRRISNYGYTF. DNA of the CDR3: TGTGCCAGCAGGCGTATTTCTAACTATGGCTACACCTTC.

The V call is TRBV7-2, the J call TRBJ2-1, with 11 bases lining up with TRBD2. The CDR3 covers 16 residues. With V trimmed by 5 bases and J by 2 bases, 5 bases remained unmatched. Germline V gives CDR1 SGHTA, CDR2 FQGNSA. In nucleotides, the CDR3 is TGTGCCAGCAGCCCGGCGGGACTAGCGGCCTACAATGAGCAGTTCTTC. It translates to CASSPAGLAAYNEQFF.

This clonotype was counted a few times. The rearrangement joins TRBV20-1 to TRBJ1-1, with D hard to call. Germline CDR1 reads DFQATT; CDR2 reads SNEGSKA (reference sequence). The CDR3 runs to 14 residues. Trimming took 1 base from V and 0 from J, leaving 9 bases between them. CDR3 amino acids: CSARVSSLNTEAFF. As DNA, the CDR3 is TGCAGTGCTAGAGTGTCCAGCTTGAACACTGAAGCTTTCTTT.

CDR3 in amino acids: CASSESTSTDTQYF. CDR3 coding DNA: TGCGCCAGCAGTGAGTCGACGAGCACAGATACGCAGTATTTT. The V gene is TRBV10-1, the J gene TRBJ2-3; D uncertain. With 0 bases removed from V and 0 bases from J, the gap between germline ends came to 4 bases. This CDR3 is 14 amino acids long. Germline V lookup: CDR1 WNHNN, CDR2 SYGVQD (reference sequence).

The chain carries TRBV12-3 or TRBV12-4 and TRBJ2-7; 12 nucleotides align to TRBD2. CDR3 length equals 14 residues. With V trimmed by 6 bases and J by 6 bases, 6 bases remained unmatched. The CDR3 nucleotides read TGTGCCAGCAGCACAGGACTAGCGGGATTCGAGCAGTACTTC. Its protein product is CASSTGLAGFEQYF.

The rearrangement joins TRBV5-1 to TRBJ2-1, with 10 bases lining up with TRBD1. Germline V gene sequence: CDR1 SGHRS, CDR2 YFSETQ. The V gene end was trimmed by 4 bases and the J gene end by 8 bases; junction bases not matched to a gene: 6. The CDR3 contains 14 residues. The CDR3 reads CASSRDRGVDEQFF. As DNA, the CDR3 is TGCGCCAGCAGCCGGGACAGGGGAGTCGATGAGCAGTTCTTC.

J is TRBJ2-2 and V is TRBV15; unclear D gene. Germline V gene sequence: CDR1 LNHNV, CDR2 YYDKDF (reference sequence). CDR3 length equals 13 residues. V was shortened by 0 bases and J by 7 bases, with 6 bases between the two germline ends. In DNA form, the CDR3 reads TGTGCCACCAGCAGAGATTTAGGCGGGGAGCTGTTTTTT. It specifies CATSRDLGGELFF.

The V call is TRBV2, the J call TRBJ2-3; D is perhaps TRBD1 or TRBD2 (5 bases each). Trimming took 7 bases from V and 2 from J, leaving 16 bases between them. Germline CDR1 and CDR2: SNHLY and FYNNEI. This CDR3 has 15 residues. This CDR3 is CASTRPGRNTDTQYF. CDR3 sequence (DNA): TGTGCCAGCACCAGACCGGGACGTAACACAGATACGCAGTATTTT.